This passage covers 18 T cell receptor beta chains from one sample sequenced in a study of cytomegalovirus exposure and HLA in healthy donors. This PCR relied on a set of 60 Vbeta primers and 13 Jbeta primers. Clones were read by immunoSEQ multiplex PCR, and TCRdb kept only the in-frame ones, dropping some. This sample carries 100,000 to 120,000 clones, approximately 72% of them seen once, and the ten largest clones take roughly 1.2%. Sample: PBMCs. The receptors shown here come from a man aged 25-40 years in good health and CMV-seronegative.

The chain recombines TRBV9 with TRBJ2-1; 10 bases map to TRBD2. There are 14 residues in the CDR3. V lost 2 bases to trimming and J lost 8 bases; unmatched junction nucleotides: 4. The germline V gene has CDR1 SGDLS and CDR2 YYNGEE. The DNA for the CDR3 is TGTGCCAGCAGCGTCACTAGCGGGAATGATGAGCAGTTCTTC. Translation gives CASSVTSGNDEQFF.

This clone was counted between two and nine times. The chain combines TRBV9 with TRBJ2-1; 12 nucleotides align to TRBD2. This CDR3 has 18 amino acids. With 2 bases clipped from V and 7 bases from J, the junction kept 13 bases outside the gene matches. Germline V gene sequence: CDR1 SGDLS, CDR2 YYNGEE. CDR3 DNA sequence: TGTGCCAGCAGCGTGGCACCGGTGGGACTAGCGGGTCGGAATGAGCAGTTCTTC. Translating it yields CASSVAPVGLAGRNEQFF.

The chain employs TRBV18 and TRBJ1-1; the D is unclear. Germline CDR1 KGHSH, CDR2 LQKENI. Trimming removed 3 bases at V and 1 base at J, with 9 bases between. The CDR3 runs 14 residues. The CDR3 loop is CASSPMETNTEAFF. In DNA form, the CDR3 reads TGTGCCAGCTCACCGATGGAGACGAACACTGAAGCTTTCTTT.

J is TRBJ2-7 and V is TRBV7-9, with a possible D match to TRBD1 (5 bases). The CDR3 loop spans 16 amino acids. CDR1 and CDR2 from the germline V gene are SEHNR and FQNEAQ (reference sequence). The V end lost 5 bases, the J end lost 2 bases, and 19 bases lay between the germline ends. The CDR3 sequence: CASSIEVQGFPYEQYF. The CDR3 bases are TGTGCCAGCAGCATAGAGGTCCAGGGATTCCCCTACGAGCAGTACTTC.

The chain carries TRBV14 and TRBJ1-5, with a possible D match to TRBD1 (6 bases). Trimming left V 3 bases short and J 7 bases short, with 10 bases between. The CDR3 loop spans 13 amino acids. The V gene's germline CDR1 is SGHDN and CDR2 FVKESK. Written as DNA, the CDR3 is TGTGCCAGCAGCCAGACAGGCTACCAGCCCCAGCATTTT. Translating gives CASSQTGYQPQHF.

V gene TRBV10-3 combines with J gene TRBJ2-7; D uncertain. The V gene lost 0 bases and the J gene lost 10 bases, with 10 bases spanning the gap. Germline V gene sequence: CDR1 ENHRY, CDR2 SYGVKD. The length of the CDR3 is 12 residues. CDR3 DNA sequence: TGTGCCATCAGTGAGTCGAACACGTCACAGTACTTC. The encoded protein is CAISESNTSQYF.

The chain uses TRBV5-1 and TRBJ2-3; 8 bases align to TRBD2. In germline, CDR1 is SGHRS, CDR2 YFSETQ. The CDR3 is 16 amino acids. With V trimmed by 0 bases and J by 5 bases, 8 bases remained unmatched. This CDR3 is CASSLVAGRNIDTQYF. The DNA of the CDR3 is TGCGCCAGCAGCTTGGTAGCGGGAAGGAATATAGATACGCAGTATTTT.

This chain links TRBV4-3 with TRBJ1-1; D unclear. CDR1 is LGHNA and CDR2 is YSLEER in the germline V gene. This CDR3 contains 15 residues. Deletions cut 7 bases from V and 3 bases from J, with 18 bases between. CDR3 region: CASTLDGLMHTEAFF. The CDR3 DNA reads TGCGCCAGCACCCTAGACGGTCTGATGCACACTGAAGCTTTCTTT.

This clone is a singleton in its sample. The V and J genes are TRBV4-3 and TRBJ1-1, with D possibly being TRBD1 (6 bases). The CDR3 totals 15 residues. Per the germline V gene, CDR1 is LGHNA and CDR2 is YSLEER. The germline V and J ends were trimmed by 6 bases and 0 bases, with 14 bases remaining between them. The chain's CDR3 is CASSSNRDMNTEAFF. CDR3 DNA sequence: TGCGCCAGCAGTTCCAACAGGGATATGAACACTGAAGCTTTCTTT.

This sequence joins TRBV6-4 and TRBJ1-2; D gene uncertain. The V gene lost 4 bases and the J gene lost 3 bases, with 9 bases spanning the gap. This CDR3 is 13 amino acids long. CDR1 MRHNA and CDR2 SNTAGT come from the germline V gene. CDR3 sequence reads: CASSVGPDYGYTF. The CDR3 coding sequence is TGTGCCAGCAGTGTTGGGCCCGACTATGGCTACACCTTC.

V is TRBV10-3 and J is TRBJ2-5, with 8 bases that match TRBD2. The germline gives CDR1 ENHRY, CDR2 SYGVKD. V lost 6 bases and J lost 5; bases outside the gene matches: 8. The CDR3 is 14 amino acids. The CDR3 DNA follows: TGTGCCATCAGCCTCGGGGGGGTAGAGGAGACCCAGTACTTC. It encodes CAISLGGVEETQYF.

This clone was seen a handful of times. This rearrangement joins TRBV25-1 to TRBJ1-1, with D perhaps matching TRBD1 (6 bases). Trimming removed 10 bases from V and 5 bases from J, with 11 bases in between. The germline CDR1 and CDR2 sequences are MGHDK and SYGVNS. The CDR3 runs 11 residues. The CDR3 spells CATGHSTEAFF. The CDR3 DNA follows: TGTGCCACGGGACACAGTACTGAAGCTTTCTTT.

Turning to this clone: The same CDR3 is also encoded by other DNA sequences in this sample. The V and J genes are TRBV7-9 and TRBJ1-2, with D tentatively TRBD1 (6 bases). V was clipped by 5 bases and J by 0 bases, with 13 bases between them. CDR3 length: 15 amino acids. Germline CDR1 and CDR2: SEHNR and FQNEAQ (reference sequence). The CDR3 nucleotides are TGTGCCAGCAGCCCACGGGACACTGCTAACTATGGCTACACCTTC. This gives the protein CASSPRDTANYGYTF.

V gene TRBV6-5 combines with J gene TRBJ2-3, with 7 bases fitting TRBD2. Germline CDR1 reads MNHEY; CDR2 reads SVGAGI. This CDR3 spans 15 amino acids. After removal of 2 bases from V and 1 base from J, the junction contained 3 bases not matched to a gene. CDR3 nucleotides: TGTGCCAGCAGTTACGTGGGGGGGGGCACAGATACGCAGTATTTT. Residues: CASSYVGGGTDTQYF.

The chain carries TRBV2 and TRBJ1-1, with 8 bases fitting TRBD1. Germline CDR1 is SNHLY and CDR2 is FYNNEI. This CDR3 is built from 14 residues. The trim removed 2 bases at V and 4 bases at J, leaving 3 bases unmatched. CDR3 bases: TGTGCCAGCAGTGAACAGGGGGCCGGCACTGAAGCTTTCTTT. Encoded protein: CASSEQGAGTEAFF.

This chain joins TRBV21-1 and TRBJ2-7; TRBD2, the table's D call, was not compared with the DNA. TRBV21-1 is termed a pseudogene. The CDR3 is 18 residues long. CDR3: CASSKGGFAYWSSYEQYF. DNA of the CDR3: TGTGCCAGCAGCAAAGGAGGCTTTGCATACTGGAGCTCCTACGAGCAGTACTTC.

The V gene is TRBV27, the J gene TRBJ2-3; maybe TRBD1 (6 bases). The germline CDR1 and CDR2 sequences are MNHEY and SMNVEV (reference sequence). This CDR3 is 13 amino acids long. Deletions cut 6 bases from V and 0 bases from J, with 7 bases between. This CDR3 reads CASRDSSTDTQYF. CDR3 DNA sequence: TGTGCCAGCAGGGACAGCAGCACAGATACGCAGTATTTT.

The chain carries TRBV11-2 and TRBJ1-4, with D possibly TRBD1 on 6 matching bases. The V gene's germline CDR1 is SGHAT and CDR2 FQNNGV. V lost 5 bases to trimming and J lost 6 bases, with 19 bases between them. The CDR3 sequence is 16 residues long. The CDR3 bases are TGTGCCAGCAGCACTCCTTGGGGGGGCCGCGATGAAAAACTGTTTTTT. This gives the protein CASSTPWGGRDEKLFF.